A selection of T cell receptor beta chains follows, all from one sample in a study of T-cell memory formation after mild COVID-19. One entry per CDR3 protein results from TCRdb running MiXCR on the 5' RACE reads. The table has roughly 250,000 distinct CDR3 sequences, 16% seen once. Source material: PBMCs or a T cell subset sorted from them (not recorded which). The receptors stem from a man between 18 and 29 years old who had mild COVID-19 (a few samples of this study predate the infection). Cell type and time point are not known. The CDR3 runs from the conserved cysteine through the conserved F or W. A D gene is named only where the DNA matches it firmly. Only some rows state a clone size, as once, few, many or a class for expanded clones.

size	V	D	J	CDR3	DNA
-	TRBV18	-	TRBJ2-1	CASSPPSGGTYNEQFF	TGTGCCAGCTCACCACCGAGTGGGGGAACCTACAATGAGCAGTTCTTC
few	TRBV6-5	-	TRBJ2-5	CASSMSTPGLGETQYF	TGTGCCAGCAGTATGTCAACCCCGGGGCTTGGGGAGACCCAGTACTTC
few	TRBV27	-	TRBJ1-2	CASRGSNYGYTF	TGTGCCAGCAGGGGGAGTAACTATGGCTACACCTTC
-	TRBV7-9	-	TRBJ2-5	CASSPALRLETQYF	TGTGCCAGCAGCCCGGCTCTGAGATTAGAGACCCAGTACTTC
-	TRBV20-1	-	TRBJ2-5	CSAMVVPPGTQYF	TGCAGTGCTATGGTAGTACCCCCCGGGACCCAGTACTTC
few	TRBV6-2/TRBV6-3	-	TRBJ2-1	CASSTTDWRLYNEQFF	TGTGCCAGCAGTACAACCGACTGGCGGTTGTACAATGAGCAGTTCTTC
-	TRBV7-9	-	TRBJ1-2	CASSLAMGGYTF	TGTGCCAGCAGCTTAGCTATGGGAGGCTACACCTTC
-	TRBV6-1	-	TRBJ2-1	CASSEGRAWGEQFF	TGTGCCAGCAGTGAAGGGCGGGCGTGGGGTGAGCAGTTCTTC
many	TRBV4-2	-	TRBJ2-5	CASSQDWRDHVGVETQYF	TGTGCCAGCAGCCAAGATTGGCGGGACCATGTTGGGGTGGAGACCCAGTACTTC
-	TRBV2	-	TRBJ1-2	CASSEASGKDGYTF	TGTGCCAGCAGTGAAGCGTCAGGGAAGGATGGCTACACCTTC
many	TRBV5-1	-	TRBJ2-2	CASSLASTGELFF	TGCGCCAGCAGCTTGGCGTCCACCGGGGAGCTGTTTTTT
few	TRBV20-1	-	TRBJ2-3	CSARGQSTDTQYF	TGCAGTGCTAGGGGGCAGTCCACAGATACGCAGTATTTT
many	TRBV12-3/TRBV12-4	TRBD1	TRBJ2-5	CASLRTGSSETQYF	TGTGCCAGCTTACGGACAGGTTCATCAGAGACCCAGTACTTC
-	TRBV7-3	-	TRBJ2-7	CASSRTENYEQYF	TGTGCCAGCAGCCGCACAGAGAACTACGAGCAGTACTTC
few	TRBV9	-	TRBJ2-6	CASSVGGSGANVLTF	TGTGCCAGCAGCGTTGGGGGCTCTGGGGCCAACGTCCTGACTTTC
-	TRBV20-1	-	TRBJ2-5	CSANWAGQETQYF	TGCAGTGCTAACTGGGCAGGACAAGAGACCCAGTACTTC
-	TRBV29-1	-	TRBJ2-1	CSVGGVLDNEQFF	TGCAGCGTTGGTGGGGTACTTGACAATGAGCAGTTCTTC
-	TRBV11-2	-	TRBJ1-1	CASKDPRVLNTEAFF	TGTGCCAGCAAGGACCCTAGGGTGTTGAACACTGAAGCTTTCTTT
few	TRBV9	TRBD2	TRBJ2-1	CASSVAGRGGHNEQFF	TGTGCCAGCAGCGTAGCTGGACGGGGGGGCCACAATGAGCAGTTCTTC
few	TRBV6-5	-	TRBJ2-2	CASLPERGMNTGELFF	TGTGCCAGCCTTCCCGAGAGGGGGATGAACACCGGGGAGCTGTTTTTT
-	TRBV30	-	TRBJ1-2	CAWSTPGEAAVSYTF	TGTGCCTGGAGTACCCCAGGGGAGGCCGCGGTTAGCTACACCTTC
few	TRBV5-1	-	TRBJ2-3	CASSLEGSRVQYF	TGCGCCAGCAGCTTGGAAGGATCCCGGGTGCAGTATTTT
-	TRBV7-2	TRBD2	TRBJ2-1	CASSPAGGGRNEQFF	TGTGCCAGCAGCCCAGCGGGGGGGGGAAGGAATGAGCAGTTCTTC
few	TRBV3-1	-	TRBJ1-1	CASSQDREGGVTEAFF	TGTGCCAGCAGCCAAGATCGTGAAGGGGGAGTCACTGAAGCTTTCTTT
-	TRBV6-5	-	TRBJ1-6	CASSYVWTSPLHF	TGTGCCAGCAGTTACGTATGGACTTCACCCCTCCACTTT
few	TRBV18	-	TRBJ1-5	CASSPWGSSNQPQHF	TGTGCCAGCTCACCCTGGGGCTCTAGCAATCAGCCCCAGCATTTT
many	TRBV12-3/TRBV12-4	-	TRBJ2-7	CASSFDRNYEQYF	TGTGCCAGCAGTTTCGACAGGAACTACGAGCAGTACTTC
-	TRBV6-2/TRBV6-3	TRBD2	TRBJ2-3	CASSSSGNTDTQYF	TGTGCCAGCAGCTCAAGCGGGAACACAGATACGCAGTATTTT
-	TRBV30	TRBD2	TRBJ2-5	CAWTPGLVGETQYF	TGTGCCTGGACCCCTGGACTAGTAGGGGAGACCCAGTACTTC
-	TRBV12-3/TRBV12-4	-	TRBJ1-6	CASSSPGRAPLHF	TGTGCCAGCAGTTCCCCAGGGAGAGCACCCCTCCACTTT
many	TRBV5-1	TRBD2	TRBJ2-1	CASEEEAGGSNEQFF	TGCGCCAGCGAGGAGGAAGCGGGGGGGAGTAATGAGCAGTTCTTC
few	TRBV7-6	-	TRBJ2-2	CASSLAGVHTGELFF	TGTGCCAGCAGCTTAGCAGGGGTTCACACCGGGGAGCTGTTTTTT
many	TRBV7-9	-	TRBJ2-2	CASSRRGQGTGELFF	TGTGCCAGCAGCCGACGGGGGCAGGGCACCGGGGAGCTGTTTTTT
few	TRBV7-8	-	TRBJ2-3	CASSPRGASADTQYF	TGTGCCAGCAGCCCCCGGGGAGCGAGTGCAGATACGCAGTATTTT
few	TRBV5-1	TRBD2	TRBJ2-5	CASRWTSGGQETQYF	TGCGCCAGCAGATGGACTAGCGGGGGGCAAGAGACCCAGTACTTC
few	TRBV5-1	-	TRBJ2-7	CASSLGATNYEQYF	TGCGCCAGCAGCTTGGGTGCGACGAACTACGAGCAGTACTTC
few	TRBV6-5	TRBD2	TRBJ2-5	CASSFGTSGLGETQYF	TGTGCCAGCAGTTTCGGGACTAGCGGGCTGGGAGAGACCCAGTACTTC
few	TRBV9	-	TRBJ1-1	CASSVGGVAEAFF	TGTGCCAGCAGCGTAGGTGGAGTGGCGGAAGCTTTCTTT
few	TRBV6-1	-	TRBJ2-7	CASRLPGPRYEQYF	TGTGCCAGCAGGTTGCCAGGTCCTCGCTACGAGCAGTACTTC
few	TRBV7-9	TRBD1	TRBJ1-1	CASSLQGEDTEAFF	TGTGCCAGCAGTTTGCAGGGGGAGGACACTGAAGCTTTCTTT
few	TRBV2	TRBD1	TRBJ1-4	CASTHRGTGAEKLFF	TGTGCCAGCACCCACCGAGGGACAGGGGCCGAAAAACTGTTTTTT